The 10 T cell receptor beta chains reported below all come from one sample, sequenced in a study of CD8+CD57+ T cells in acquired aplastic anemia. Both TCR beta VDJ combination and CDR3 sequence profiling were carried out. Genomic DNA was the template for this profiling. Via MiXCR, TCRdb re-called the reads, giving one row per CDR3 protein. The data contain roughly 280,000 distinct CDR3 sequences, about 50% of them singletons. Only patients with CD8+CD57+ cell expansion on flow cytometry were chosen for sequencing. The sample was sorted CD4+, CD8+, or CD8+CD57+ T cells (not recorded which) from PBMCs. These receptors came from a human donor with aplastic anemia.

This clonotype was detected ten times or more. This sequence joins TRBV5-4 and TRBJ2-1; D is unresolved. CDR1 SGHNT and CDR2 YYREEE come from the germline V gene (reference sequence). V was trimmed by 3 bases and J by 7 bases, leaving 26 bases between them. This CDR3 is built from 18 residues. This CDR3 is CASSSPDTHKREDNEQFF. The CDR3 coding sequence is TGTGCCAGCAGCTCCCCAGACACCCATAAACGAGAGGATAATGAGCAGTTCTTC.

This chain joins TRBV7-6 and TRBJ2-7; D remains unclear. Germline lookup yields CDR1 SGHVS and CDR2 FNYEAQ. There are 12 residues in the CDR3. Trimming removed 1 base from V and 6 bases from J, with 7 bases in between. The CDR3 region is CASSLVSSEQYF. The CDR3 DNA is TGTGCCAGCAGCTTAGTTTCGAGCGAGCAGTACTTC.

The CDR3 is CAISQTGEKLFF. CDR3 DNA: TGTGCCATCAGTCAGACAGGCGAAAAACTGTTTTTT. This chain uses TRBV10-3 with TRBJ1-4; tentative D call: TRBD1 (6 bases). Germline V gives CDR1 ENHRY, CDR2 SYGVKD. The CDR3 has 12 amino acids. The V end was cut by 5 bases, the J end by 8 bases, with 9 bases between.

The CDR3 protein is CASSLDAEGTQYF. CDR3 nucleotide sequence: TGTGCCAGCAGCTTGGATGCAGAGGGTACGCAGTATTTT. The gene calls are TRBV7-9 and TRBJ2-3; possible D gene TRBD2, 5 bases. The V gene's germline CDR1 is SEHNR and CDR2 FQNEAQ (reference sequence). The CDR3 is made up of 13 amino acids. The V end lost 3 bases, the J end lost 8 bases, and 12 bases lay between the germline ends.

V gene TRBV6-6 combines with J gene TRBJ2-1, with 11 bases aligning to TRBD2. The CDR3 is made up of 15 amino acids. CDR1 MNHNY and CDR2 SVGAGI come from the germline V gene (reference sequence). V shed 5 bases and J 8 bases; nucleotides not matched to a gene: 8. The CDR3 DNA reads TGTGCCAGCAGTACAACTAGCGGGAGCGCCCATGAGCAGTTCTTC. It encodes CASSTTSGSAHEQFF.

The chain carries TRBV7-3 and TRBJ1-1, with a possible D match to TRBD1 (5 bases). CDR3 size: 13 residues. V shed 0 bases and J shed 8 bases, with 10 bases lying between them. Germline V gene data show CDR1 as SGHTA and CDR2 as FQGTGA. CDR3 in amino acids: CASSLTGAYEAFF. The DNA of the CDR3 is TGTGCCAGCAGCTTAACCGGGGCCTACGAAGCTTTCTTT. Variable domain in full (rest from reference TRBV7-3 and TRBJ1-1): GAGVSQTPSNKVTEKGKYVELRCDPISGHTALYWYRQSLGQGPEFLIYFQGTGAADDSGLPNDRFFAVRPEGSVSTLKIQRTERGDSAVYLCASSLTGAYEAFFGQGTRLTVV.

The CDR3 sequence: CATSRDLGGELFF. The DNA for the CDR3 is TGTGCCACCAGCAGAGATCTCGGCGGGGAGCTGTTTTTT. The chain recombines TRBV15 with TRBJ2-2; no clear D gene. CDR1 LNHNV and CDR2 YYDKDF come from the germline V gene (reference sequence). The CDR3 length is 13 residues. The V end was cut by 0 bases, the J end by 7 bases, with 6 bases between.

This chain uses TRBV29-1 with TRBJ1-2; a possible D gene is TRBD1 (5 bases). With 4 bases removed from V and 1 base from J, the gap between germline ends came to 19 bases. CDR1 is SQVTM, CDR2 ANQGSEA, per germline. CDR3 length equals 16 residues. The CDR3 region is CSVGGGGIADNYGYTF. The CDR3 bases are TGCAGCGTTGGGGGGGGAGGGATTGCCGATAACTATGGCTACACCTTC.

This clonotype appeared a few times. The gene calls are TRBV7-4 and TRBJ2-6; D possibly corresponds to TRBD1 (5 bases). Germline values: CDR1 SGHVT, CDR2 SQSDAQ. With 3 bases removed from V and 4 bases from J, the gap between germline ends came to 7 bases. The CDR3 covers 14 residues. The chain's CDR3 is CASSLGPGANVLTF. DNA for the CDR3: TGTGCCAGCAGCTTGGGGCCCGGGGCCAACGTCCTGACTTTC.

Remarks on this clonotype: One end of the junction does not line up with germline, which may come from a read error. The V call is TRBV7-2, the J call TRBJ2-7; 12 positions match TRBD2. CDR1 is SGHTA and CDR2 is FQGNSA in the germline V gene. The CDR3 is made up of 17 amino acids. CDR3 in amino acids: CASSLAGGLALRGEQYF. The CDR3 region has the DNA TGTGCCAGCAGCCTAGCGGGAGGGCTCGCCCTCCGGGGCGAGCAGTACTTC.